The 21 T cell receptor beta chains below all came from one sample that was sequenced in a study of T cells after yellow fever vaccination. MiXCR, applied by TCRdb to the 5' RACE reads, yields one record per CDR3 protein. The repertoire holds roughly 250,000 distinct CDR3 sequences, with 10% to 15% as singletons. Sequencing was performed on CD4+ T cells sorted from PBMCs, taken 45 days after the yellow fever booster vaccination. These receptor sequences come from a man aged 25-40 years who received the YFV17D yellow fever vaccine.

J is TRBJ1-2 and V is TRBV12-3 or TRBV12-4; D gene uncertain. V lost 5 bases to trimming and J lost 8 bases, with 9 bases between them. The CDR3 is 11 residues long. CDR3 bases: TGTGCCAGCAGTGAGAGGACGGGCTACACCTTC. Translated: CASSERTGYTF.

This clonotype has ten or more counts. The chain combines TRBV20-1 with TRBJ2-3; TRBD1 aligns across 8 bases. The V segment lost 5 bases and the J segment 2 bases; nucleotides outside the gene matches: 12. Per germline, CDR1 DFQATT and CDR2 SNEGSKA (reference sequence). The CDR3 runs 16 residues. CDR3 amino acids: CSAEPGQATTTDTQYF. For the CDR3, the DNA is TGCAGTGCTGAACCGGGACAGGCAACCACCACAGATACGCAGTATTTT.

The gene calls are TRBV5-1 and TRBJ2-2; 8 nucleotides line up with TRBD2. The CDR3 runs to 14 residues. Per the germline V gene, CDR1 is SGHRS and CDR2 is YFSETQ. Germline trimming cut 4 bases from V and 9 bases from J; bases unmatched to any gene: 8. CDR3 residues: CASSPVAGSWELFF. In nucleotides, the CDR3 is TGCGCCAGCAGCCCGGTAGCGGGATCCTGGGAGCTGTTTTTT. The full variable domain, completed using reference TRBV5-1 and TRBJ2-2, is KAGVTQTPRYLIKTRGQQVTLSCSPISGHRSVSWYQQTPGQGLQFLFEYFSETQRNKGNFPGRFSGRQFSNSRSEMNVSTLELGDSALYLCASSPVAGSWELFFGEGSRLTVL.

This chain joins TRBV5-5 and TRBJ2-1, with 11 positions matching TRBD1. After removal of 4 bases from V and 8 bases from J, the junction contained 8 bases not matched to a gene. Germline assignment: CDR1 SGHKS and CDR2 YYEKEE (reference sequence). This CDR3 region has 15 residues. CDR3 sequence: CASSRTGGRYHEQFF. The CDR3 bases are TGTGCCAGCAGCCGGACAGGGGGCCGGTATCATGAGCAGTTCTTC.

The chain has TRBV5-1 and TRBJ1-4; D gene uncertain. CDR1 and CDR2 (germline): SGHRS, YFSETQ. Trimming took 1 base from V and 6 from J, leaving 10 bases between them. This CDR3 comprises 14 residues. As DNA, the CDR3 is TGCGCCAGCAGCTTGTTCCGGGAGGATGAAAAACTGTTTTTT. As protein: CASSLFREDEKLFF.

The chain carries TRBV20-1 and TRBJ2-3; 10 nucleotides align to TRBD2. V shed 3 bases and J 10 bases; nucleotides not matched to a gene: 7. The CDR3 is 13 residues long. Germline lookup yields CDR1 DFQATT and CDR2 SNEGSKA (reference sequence). Here the CDR3 reads CSASQALAGAQYF. The CDR3 coding sequence is TGCAGTGCTAGTCAAGCCCTAGCGGGGGCGCAGTATTTT.

This clonotype has just one count. This chain connects TRBV20-1 to TRBJ2-5; the match to TRBD1 covers 8 bases. Trimming cost V 6 bases and J 5 bases; bases outside gene matches: 5. This CDR3 is 12 amino acids long. Germline V gene lookup returns CDR1 DFQATT and CDR2 SNEGSKA (reference sequence). CDR3 amino acids: CSATDRGETQYF. CDR3 sequence (DNA): TGCAGTGCCACTGACAGGGGCGAGACCCAGTACTTC.

In its sample, this clonotype was seen a few times. The chain employs TRBV27 and TRBJ1-4; D remains ambiguous. Trimming pared 5 bases from V and 0 bases from J, leaving 10 bases between. This CDR3 comprises 15 residues. Germline V gene lookup returns CDR1 MNHEY and CDR2 SMNVEV (reference sequence). CDR3 amino acids: CASSDSSATNEKLFF. The CDR3 DNA reads TGTGCCAGCAGTGACTCCTCTGCAACTAATGAAAAACTGTTTTTT. Combining the CDR3 with reference TRBV27 and TRBJ1-4 gives the whole variable domain EAQVTQNPRYLITVTGKKLTVTCSQNMNHEYMSWYRQDPGLGLRQIYYSMNVEVTDKGDVPEGYKVSRKEKRNFPLILESPSPNQTSLYFCASSDSSATNEKLFFGSGTQLSVL.

The sample holds a few counts of this clonotype. This chain connects TRBV12-3 or TRBV12-4 to TRBJ2-1; TRBD2 matches at 7 bases. The V segment lost 6 bases and the J segment 8 bases; nucleotides outside the gene matches: 13. This CDR3 is built from 15 residues. CDR3 DNA sequence: TGTGCCAGCAGCCGCGGGCGGGAGAGCAAGTATGAGCAGTTCTTC. It yields the protein CASSRGRESKYEQFF.

This clonotype was recorded at least ten times. This chain uses TRBV20-1 with TRBJ2-7; 9 nucleotides line up with TRBD1. Germline trimming cut 3 bases from V and 4 bases from J; bases unmatched to any gene: 1. The CDR3 is made up of 12 amino acids. In germline, CDR1 is DFQATT, CDR2 SNEGSKA (reference sequence). The CDR3 bases are TGCAGTGCTAGGACAGGGGGGTACGAGCAGTACTTC. Amino acid sequence: CSARTGGYEQYF.

In its sample, this clonotype was seen a few times. The CDR3 reads CASSPQAGVGPDTQYF. Written as DNA, the CDR3 is TGTGCCAGCAGCCCCCAAGCGGGAGTCGGGCCAGATACGCAGTATTTT. This chain links TRBV7-2 with TRBJ2-3, with TRBD2 matching over 8 bases. The V gene end was trimmed by 5 bases and the J gene end by 4 bases; junction bases not matched to a gene: 11. This CDR3 is 16 amino acids long. Germline V gene sequence: CDR1 SGHTA, CDR2 FQGNSA.

V and J are TRBV5-1 and TRBJ2-5, with 7 bases matching TRBD2. The CDR3 contains 16 residues. Germline trimming cut 3 bases from V and 5 bases from J; bases unmatched to any gene: 13. Germline V gives CDR1 SGHRS, CDR2 YFSETQ. CDR3 sequence reads: CASSSLAGVSRETQYF. CDR3 sequence (DNA): TGCGCCAGCAGCTCCCTTGCGGGAGTTTCACGGGAGACCCAGTACTTC.

This clonotype was picked up a small number of times. J is TRBJ2-7 and V is TRBV12-3 or TRBV12-4, with 7 positions matching TRBD1. Germline trimming cut 6 bases from V and 3 bases from J; bases unmatched to any gene: 11. This CDR3 is built from 15 residues. The CDR3 loop is CASSRRGQSFYEQYF. The CDR3 coding sequence is TGTGCCAGCAGCCGCCGGGGACAGAGCTTCTACGAGCAGTACTTC.

This clonotype has a handful of counts. The chain couples TRBV29-1 to TRBJ2-1, with D unresolved. CDR3 length: 12 amino acids. V was pared by 6 bases and J by 7 bases, with 13 bases between. Per germline, CDR1 SQVTM and CDR2 ANQGSEA. DNA for the CDR3: TGCAGCGTCAGCACGAGAGGAAATGAGCAGTTCTTC. It is translated as CSVSTRGNEQFF.

The chain carries TRBV7-2 and TRBJ2-7, with D perhaps TRBD2 (7 bases). This CDR3 region has 14 residues. V gave up 1 base and J gave up 6 bases, with 13 bases separating them. The germline V gene has CDR1 SGHTA and CDR2 FQGNSA. The CDR3, as DNA: TGTGCCAGCAGCTTAGGGTTGGGGGGGGCCGAGCAGTACTTC. Translating gives CASSLGLGGAEQYF.

This clonotype came up a few times. J is TRBJ1-2 and V is TRBV7-8, with D perhaps matching TRBD1 (5 bases). The CDR3 loop spans 16 amino acids. V was trimmed by 1 base and J by 7 bases, leaving 19 bases between them. CDR1 is SGHVS and CDR2 is FQNEAQ in the germline V gene. In DNA, the CDR3 is TGTGCCAGCAGCTTAGGGACCCCGACAGTTTTAAGTGGCTACACCTTC. Translating gives CASSLGTPTVLSGYTF.

In this sample, this clonotype turned up a few times. V is TRBV4-3 and J is TRBJ2-3; D is unclear. CDR1 is LGHNA and CDR2 is YSLEER in the germline V gene. V was clipped by 1 base and J by 5 bases, with 7 bases between them. The CDR3 is made up of 13 amino acids. The CDR3 sequence: CASSQVGKDTQYF. CDR3 nucleotides: TGCGCCAGCAGCCAAGTGGGGAAAGATACGCAGTATTTT.

The rearrangement joins TRBV6-5 to TRBJ2-5; D perhaps matches TRBD2 (6 bases). CDR3 size: 15 residues. The V end lost 2 bases, the J end lost 5 bases, and 15 bases lay between the germline ends. CDR1 and CDR2 (germline): MNHEY, SVGAGI. Here the CDR3 reads CASSYVGTRGETQYF. The CDR3 DNA reads TGTGCCAGCAGTTACGTGGGGACCCGGGGGGAGACCCAGTACTTC.

The sample holds a few counts of this clonotype. The chain joins TRBV20-1 to TRBJ2-5; 8 positions agree with TRBD2. Trimming took 2 bases from V and 2 from J; bases not matched to a gene: 7. Germline V lookup: CDR1 DFQATT, CDR2 SNEGSKA (reference sequence). This CDR3 spans 15 amino acids. The CDR3 DNA reads as TGCAGTGCTAGATCCCCATTAGCGGGACAAGAGACCCAGTACTTC. It translates to CSARSPLAGQETQYF.

There are a few counts of this clonotype. The rearrangement uses TRBV20-1 and TRBJ2-2; 11 bases agree with TRBD2. With 1 base clipped from V and 2 bases from J, the junction kept 12 bases outside the gene matches. The CDR3 contains 19 residues. From germline, CDR1 is DFQATT and CDR2 SNEGSKA (reference sequence). For the CDR3, the DNA is TGCAGTGCTAGAGTCGGACCTAGTAGCGGGAGGGGAAACACCGGGGAGCTGTTTTTT. This encodes CSARVGPSSGRGNTGELFF.

The chain uses TRBV5-1 and TRBJ2-1, with TRBD2 matching over 7 bases. This CDR3 region has 16 residues. V was pared by 4 bases and J by 3 bases, with 10 bases of the junction left unmatched. Per the germline V gene, CDR1 is SGHRS and CDR2 is YFSETQ. The CDR3 region is CASSPDGLAVYNEQFF. CDR3 nucleotides: TGCGCCAGCAGCCCGGACGGGCTAGCGGTCTACAATGAGCAGTTCTTC.